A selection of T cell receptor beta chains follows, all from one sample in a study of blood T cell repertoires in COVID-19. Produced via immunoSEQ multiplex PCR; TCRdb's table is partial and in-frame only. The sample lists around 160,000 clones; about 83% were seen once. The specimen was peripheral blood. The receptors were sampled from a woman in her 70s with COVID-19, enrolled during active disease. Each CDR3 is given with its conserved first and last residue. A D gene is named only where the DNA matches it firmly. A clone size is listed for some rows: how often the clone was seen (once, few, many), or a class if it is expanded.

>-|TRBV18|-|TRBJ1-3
TGTGCCAGCTCACCACCTACCGTGGGGGCCAGAAACACCATATATTTT
CASSPPTVGARNTIYF
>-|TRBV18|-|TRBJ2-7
TGTGCCAGCTCACCATCGGGACTGCCGAGTTACGAGCAGTACTTC
CASSPSGLPSYEQYF
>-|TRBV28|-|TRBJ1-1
TGTGCCAGCAGTTTTGCCGGGAACACTGAAGCTTTCTTT
CASSFAGNTEAFF
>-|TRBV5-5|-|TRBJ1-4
TGTGCCAGCAGCTTTGGCCCAACTAATGAAAAACTGTTTTTT
CASSFGPTNEKLFF
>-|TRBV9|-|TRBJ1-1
TGTGCCAGCAGCGTAGTGTCAGGGGTGACTGAAGCTTTCTTT
CASSVVSGVTEAFF
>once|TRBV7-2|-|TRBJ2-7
TGTGCCAGCAGCAAGAGACAGGCGACCTACGAGCAGTACTTC
CASSKRQATYEQYF
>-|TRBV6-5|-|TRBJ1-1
TGTGCCAGCTATGGACAGACCATGAACACTGAAGCTTTCTTT
CASYGQTMNTEAFF
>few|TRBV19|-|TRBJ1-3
-
CASSIFGSGGPNSGNTIYF
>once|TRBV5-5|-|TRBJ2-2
TGTGCCAGCAGCTTGTTCAGGGTGGGCACCGGGGAGCTGTTTTTT
CASSLFRVGTGELFF
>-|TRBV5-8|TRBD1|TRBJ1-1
TGTGCCAGCAGCTTGGGAATAACAGGGGGCACTGAAGCTTTCTTT
CASSLGITGGTEAFF
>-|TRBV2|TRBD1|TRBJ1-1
TGTGCCAGCAGTGAAAGGCAGGGGGTCGGAGCTTTCTTT
CASSERQGVGAFF
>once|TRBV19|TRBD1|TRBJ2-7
TGTGCCAGTAGTCCGGGACAGTACTACGAGCAGTACTTC
CASSPGQYYEQYF
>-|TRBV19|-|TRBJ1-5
TGTGCCAGTAGTATTAACAACAATCAGCCCCAGCATTTT
CASSINNNQPQHF
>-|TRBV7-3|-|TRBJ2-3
TGTGCCAGCAGCTCCCCGGGGGTGGATACGCAGTATTTT
CASSSPGVDTQYF
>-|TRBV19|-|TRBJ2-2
TGTGCCAGTAGTATAGGAGGTTCCACCGGGGAGCTGTTTTTT
CASSIGGSTGELFF
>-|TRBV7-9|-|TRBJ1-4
TGTGCCAGCAAATACAGGGCCCGTGAAAAACTGTTTTTT
CASKYRAREKLFF
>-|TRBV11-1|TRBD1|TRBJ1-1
TGTGCCAGCAGCACGACAGGGTTCGCTGAAGCTTTCTTT
CASSTTGFAEAFF
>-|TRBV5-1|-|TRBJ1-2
TGCGCCAGCAGCTTGGACTTGTTAAACTATGGCTACACCTTC
CASSLDLLNYGYTF
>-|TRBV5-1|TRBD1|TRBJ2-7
TGCGCCAGCAGCAGTACGACAGGGGGCGCGTTTGCCGAGCAGTACTTC
CASSSTTGGAFAEQYF
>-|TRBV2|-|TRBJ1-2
TGTGCCAGCAGCCCAGAACCCTATGGCTACACCTTC
CASSPEPYGYTF
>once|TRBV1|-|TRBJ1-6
TGCACCAGCAGCCAAGAGAACCCAGGCGACTCGCGGGGTTCACCCCTCCACTTT
CTSSQENPGDSRGSPLHF
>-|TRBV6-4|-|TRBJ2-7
TGTGCCAGCACCAACCGACAGGAGGAGCAGTACTTC
CASTNRQEEQYF
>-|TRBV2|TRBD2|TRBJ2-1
TGTGCCAGCAGTGTCGAGGGCGGGGGGCGTATATCCTACAATGAGCAGTTCTTC
CASSVEGGGRISYNEQFF
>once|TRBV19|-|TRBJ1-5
TGTGCCAGTAGTATAGTTTGGAGGGTGAGCAATCAGCCCCAGCATTTT
CASSIVWRVSNQPQHF
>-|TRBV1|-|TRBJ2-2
TGCACCCCCCGAGGGGCGGGGGCCGCGAACACCGGGGAGCTGTTTTTT
CTPRGAGAANTGELFF
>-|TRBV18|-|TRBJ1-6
TGTGCCAGCTCTCCTTCCCATAATTCACCCCTCCACTTT
CASSPSHNSPLHF
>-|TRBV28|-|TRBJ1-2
TGTGCCAGCAACGAACGGCGGAAAAACTATGGCTACACCTTC
CASNERRKNYGYTF
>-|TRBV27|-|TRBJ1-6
TGTGCCAGCGGTTCTCCAGAATCACCCCTCCACTTT
CASGSPESPLHF
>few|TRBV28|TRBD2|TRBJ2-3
TGTGCCAGCACCAAGGATAAGCGGGGGAACACAGATACGCAGTATTTT
CASTKDKRGNTDTQYF
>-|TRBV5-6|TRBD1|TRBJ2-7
TGTGCCAGCAGACAGGGGGTGTACGACAAGCAGTACTTC
CASRQGVYDKQYF
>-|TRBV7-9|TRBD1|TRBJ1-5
TGTGCCAGCAGCCAGGGGGCAGGGAATCAGCCCCAGCATTTT
CASSQGAGNQPQHF
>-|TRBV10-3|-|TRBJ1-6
TGTGCCATCAGTACCGAGGGCGGATCACCCCTCCACTTT
CAISTEGGSPLHF